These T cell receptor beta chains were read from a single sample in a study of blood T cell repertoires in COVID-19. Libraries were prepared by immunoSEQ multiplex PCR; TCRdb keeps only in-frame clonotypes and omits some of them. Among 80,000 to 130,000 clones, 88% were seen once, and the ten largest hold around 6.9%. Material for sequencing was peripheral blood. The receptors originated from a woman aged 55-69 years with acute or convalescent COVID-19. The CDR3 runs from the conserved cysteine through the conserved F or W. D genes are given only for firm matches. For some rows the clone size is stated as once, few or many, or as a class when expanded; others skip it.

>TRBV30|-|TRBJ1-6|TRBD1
CAWSRRTGKSPLHF
TGTGCCTGGAGTAGGCGGACAGGGAAATCACCCCTCCACTTT
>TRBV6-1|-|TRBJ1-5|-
CASSALPMERGQPQHF
TGTGCCAGCAGTGCCCTTCCTATGGAGCGGGGTCAGCCCCAGCATTTT
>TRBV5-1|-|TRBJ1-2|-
CASSPQENGYTF
TGCGCCAGCAGCCCTCAGGAAAATGGCTACACCTTC
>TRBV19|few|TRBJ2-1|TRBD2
CASSTAGVGNEQFF
TGTGCCAGTAGTACGGCGGGAGTGGGCAATGAGCAGTTCTTC
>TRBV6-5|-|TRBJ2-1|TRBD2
CASRPWTSGNEQFF
TGTGCCAGCCGCCCGTGGACTAGCGGCAATGAGCAGTTCTTC
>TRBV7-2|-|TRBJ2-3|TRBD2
CASSLVAGADTQYF
TGTGCCAGCAGCTTAGTTGCGGGAGCAGATACGCAGTATTTT
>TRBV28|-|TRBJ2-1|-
CASSPIQTYNEQFF
TGTGCCAGCAGTCCAATTCAAACCTACAATGAGCAGTTCTTC
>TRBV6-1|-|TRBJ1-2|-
CASSEAGSAYGYTF
TGTGCCAGCAGTGAAGCAGGAAGCGCCTATGGCTACACCTTC
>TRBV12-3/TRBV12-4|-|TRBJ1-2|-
CASSFLANYGYTF
TGTGCCAGCAGTTTCTTAGCTAACTATGGCTACACCTTC
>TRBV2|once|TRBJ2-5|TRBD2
CASSGVSGDQETQYF
TGTGCCAGCAGTGGGGTTAGCGGGGACCAAGAGACCCAGTACTTC
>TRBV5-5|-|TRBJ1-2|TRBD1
CASSLGRQGAYGYTF
TGTGCCAGCAGCTTGGGCAGACAGGGGGCCTATGGCTACACCTTC
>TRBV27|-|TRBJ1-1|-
CASSLLLGGRMNTEAFF
TGTGCCAGCAGTTTATTGCTCGGGGGTAGGATGAACACTGAAGCTTTCTTT
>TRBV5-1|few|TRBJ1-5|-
CASSLGTGTIGGSNQPQHF
TGCGCCAGCAGCTTGGGAACAGGGACTATCGGGGGCTCCAATCAGCCCCAGCATTTT
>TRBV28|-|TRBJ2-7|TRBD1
CASTPGTGPYEQYF
TGTGCCAGCACACCCGGGACAGGGCCGTACGAGCAGTACTTC
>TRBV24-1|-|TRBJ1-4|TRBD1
CATSDSLQGPKLFF
TGTGCCACCAGTGATTCTCTACAGGGGCCAAAACTGTTTTTT
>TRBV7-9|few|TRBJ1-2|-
CASSTTGGYGYTF
TGTGCCAGCAGTACGACAGGAGGCTATGGCTACACCTTC
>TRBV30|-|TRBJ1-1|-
CAWERGYGTEAFF
TGTGCCTGGGAACGGGGGTATGGGACTGAAGCTTTCTTT
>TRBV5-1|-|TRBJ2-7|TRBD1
CASSFGQGAHEQYF
TGCGCCAGCAGCTTCGGGCAGGGGGCCCACGAGCAGTACTTC
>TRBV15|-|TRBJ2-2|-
CATSRPSGELFF
TGTGCCACCAGCAGACCGTCCGGGGAGCTGTTTTTT
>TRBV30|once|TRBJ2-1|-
CAWSWRHEQFF
TGTGCCTGGAGCTGGCGGCATGAGCAGTTCTTC
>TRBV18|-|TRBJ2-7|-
CASSRAGQGYEQYF
TGTGCCAGCTCACGCGCGGGCCAAGGATACGAGCAGTACTTC
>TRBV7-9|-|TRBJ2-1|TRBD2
CASSLALAGNNEQFF
TGTGCCAGCAGCTTAGCACTAGCGGGAAACAATGAGCAGTTCTTC
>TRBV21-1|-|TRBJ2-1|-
CASSKVGPPNNEQFF
TGTGCCAGCAGCAAAGTTGGGCCACCCAACAATGAGCAGTTCTTC
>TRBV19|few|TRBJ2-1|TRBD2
CASSLTSGRTLYNEQFF
TGTGCCAGTAGCCTTACTAGCGGGAGGACGCTATACAATGAGCAGTTCTTC
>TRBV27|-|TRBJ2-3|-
CASSWTGREQYF
TGTGCCAGCAGCTGGACAGGGAGGGAGCAGTATTTT
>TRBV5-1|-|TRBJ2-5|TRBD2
CASSLDGRAETQYF
TGCGCCAGCAGCTTGGACGGGAGGGCCGAGACCCAGTACTTC
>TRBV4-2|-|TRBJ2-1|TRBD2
CASSQDLAGVGNEQFF
TGTGCCAGCAGCCAAGATCTAGCGGGAGTTGGGAATGAGCAGTTCTTC